Sequencing of this T cell receptor beta chain was carried out in a study of radiation and T cells in renal cell carcinoma. The CDR3 is made up of 14 amino acids. V was cut by 7 bases and J by 3 bases, with 18 bases left in between. CDR1 is GTSNPN, CDR2 SVGIG, per germline (reference sequence). TCRdb's table, derived via immunoSEQ multiplex PCR, lists solely in-frame clones and lacks some. Here the sample spans 120,000 or so clones, 65% to 85% being singletons. Study-level points and caveats: From baseline, blood top tumor clonotypes peaked at 2 weeks post-radiation. Without pretreatment biopsies, baseline tumor clonotype presence was undetermined.

Sample time point: blood 2 weeks post-SBRT. The sample's treatment: 15 Gy SBRT to primary tumor, nephrectomy 4 weeks later. Blood was sampled at baseline, 2 weeks and 4 weeks after SBRT. Note on this clone: Its matching antigen is unknown. The sample holds other DNA sequences that translate to the same CDR3.

The sequence was obtained from a man aged 50-59 years with renal cell carcinoma. This rearrangement joins TRBV30 to TRBJ1-1; tentatively, D is TRBD1 (6 bases). The material sequenced was blood, taken from a patient whose treatment included radiotherapy and nephrectomy. CDR3 nucleotide sequence: TGTGCCTCGGACGGGGGCCTCACTGACACTGAAGCTTTCTTT. Translating it yields CASDGGLTDTEAFF.